A single sample is the source of the 19 T cell receptor beta chains below, sequenced in a study of cytomegalovirus exposure and HLA in healthy donors. Primers: 60 Vbeta forward and 13 Jbeta reverse. Using immunoSEQ multiplex PCR, the repertoire was profiled, and TCRdb retains in-frame clones only, with some absent. The data contain roughly 200,000 clones, around 77% of them singletons. The specimen sequenced was PBMCs. Receptors originate from a man aged 25 to 45 in good health and CMV-seronegative.

V gene TRBV2 combines with J gene TRBJ1-4; D unclear. This CDR3 is 14 amino acids long. The germline gives CDR1 SNHLY, CDR2 FYNNEI. Trimming stripped 5 bases from V and 8 bases from J, with 15 bases between. The CDR3 DNA sequence: TGTGCCAGCAGTCCCGACACCGGTGGGGAAAAACTGTTTTTT. Translated, it gives CASSPDTGGEKLFF.

There are a few counts of this clone. V is TRBV5-8 and J is TRBJ1-2, with 7 nucleotides matching TRBD1. Germline trimming cut 0 bases from V and 11 bases from J; bases unmatched to any gene: 1. Germline assignment: CDR1 SGHTS and CDR2 YDEGEE. The CDR3 contains 11 residues. The CDR3, as DNA: TGTGCCAGCAGCTTGGAACAGGGGTACACCTTC. Its translation: CASSLEQGYTF.

The J gene is TRBJ1-5, the V gene TRBV28; D gene ambiguous. V was shortened by 7 bases and J by 0 bases, with 13 bases between the two germline ends. The germline V gene has CDR1 MDHEN and CDR2 SYDVKM. This CDR3 has 15 amino acids. CDR3 sequence: CASTVYSFSNQPQHF. The CDR3 nucleotides read TGTGCCAGCACCGTCTACAGCTTTAGCAATCAGCCCCAGCATTTT.

This chain connects TRBV2 to TRBJ1-5; TRBD1 matches at 7 bases. CDR1 SNHLY and CDR2 FYNNEI come from the germline V gene. The junction had 7 bases not matched to a gene; V was cut back by 5 bases and J by 3 bases. The CDR3 loop spans 15 amino acids. The chain's CDR3 is CASSRDRQDNQPQHF. The CDR3 bases are TGTGCCAGCAGTAGGGACAGACAAGACAATCAGCCCCAGCATTTT. Variable domain in full (rest from reference TRBV2 and TRBJ1-5): EPEVTQTPSHQVTQMGQEVILRCVPISNHLYFYWYRQILGQKVEFLVSFYNNEISEKSEIFDDQFSVERPDGSNFTLKIRSTKLEDSAMYFCASSRDRQDNQPQHFGDGTRLSIL.

This clone was observed a single time. The V call is TRBV27, the J call TRBJ2-1, with D possibly being TRBD2 (5 bases). The CDR3 length is 15 residues. Germline CDR1 MNHEY, CDR2 SMNVEV (reference sequence). V lost 6 bases, J lost 5 bases, and 17 bases lay in between. CDR3 amino acids: CASRTWLTGNNEQFF. DNA of the CDR3: TGTGCCAGCAGAACGTGGTTAACCGGGAACAATGAGCAGTTCTTC.

This rearrangement joins TRBV5-1 to TRBJ1-1; D might be TRBD1 (5 bases). Trimming removed 3 bases from V and 5 bases from J, with 14 bases in between. CDR3 length: 14 residues. Germline CDR1 and CDR2: SGHRS and YFSETQ. CDR3 DNA sequence: TGCGCCAGCAGCTCACGTGGGGCTGGGACTGAAGCTTTCTTT. Its protein product is CASSSRGAGTEAFF.

J is TRBJ1-4 and V is TRBV10-3, with D unclear. Trimming cost V 2 bases and J 3 bases, with 7 bases left between them. This CDR3 has 14 amino acids. Germline V gene sequence: CDR1 ENHRY, CDR2 SYGVKD. This CDR3 is CAISERFSNEKLFF. CDR3 nucleotide sequence: TGTGCCATCAGTGAGCGGTTTTCTAATGAAAAACTGTTTTTT.

CDR3 region: CASSEFSLSSYEQYF. CDR3 bases: TGTGCCAGCAGTGAATTTAGCCTTAGCTCCTACGAGCAGTACTTC. This chain joins TRBV6-1 and TRBJ2-7; D remains ambiguous. CDR3 size: 15 residues. CDR1 and CDR2 from the germline V gene are MNHNS and SASEGT. Trimming took off 2 bases at V and 0 bases at J, with 11 bases between the two ends.

In this sample, this clone turned up once. The chain recombines TRBV5-4 with TRBJ2-1, with 8 nucleotides matching TRBD2. CDR1 is SGHNT, CDR2 YYREEE, per germline (reference sequence). V lost 4 bases, J lost 9 bases, and 12 bases stayed unmatched. The CDR3 runs to 15 residues. CDR3 coding DNA: TGTGCCAGCAGCCCCGCCCTCGGGGGGGGGTCTGAGCAGTTCTTC. Protein product: CASSPALGGGSEQFF.

The CDR3 DNA reads as TGCGCCAGCAGCCCTAACTCGGTGCAAGAGACCCAGTACTTC. Amino acid sequence: CASSPNSVQETQYF. The chain joins TRBV4-1 to TRBJ2-5; D remains ambiguous. The V end was cut by 4 bases, the J end by 2 bases, with 11 bases between. In germline, CDR1 is MGHRA, CDR2 YSYEKL. The CDR3 extends over 14 amino acids.

The chain carries TRBV29-1 and TRBJ2-1, with D perhaps TRBD2 (5 bases). V was trimmed by 4 bases and J by 0 bases, leaving 34 bases between them. Germline V lookup: CDR1 SQVTM, CDR2 ANQGSEA. This CDR3 comprises 22 residues. The CDR3 nucleotides read TGCAGCGTTGTGATCGGGGAATTTGGTTTTTTATCGGTTCTTGGCTCCTACAATGAGCAGTTCTTC. Translated: CSVVIGEFGFLSVLGSYNEQFF.

The chain joins TRBV29-1 to TRBJ1-1; 11 bases are a match to TRBD1. The CDR3 consists of 14 residues. Germline V CDR1 and CDR2: SQVTM, ANQGSEA. The trim removed 7 bases at V and 4 bases at J, leaving 8 bases unmatched. The CDR3 loop is CSGLLGTGGTEAFF. The CDR3 DNA reads TGCAGCGGGCTCCTTGGGACAGGGGGCACTGAAGCTTTCTTT.

This clone was detected a few times. In DNA form, the CDR3 reads TGTGCCAGCACCGGACAGGGTGGGATGACTAATGAAAAACTGTTTTTT. Translated: CASTGQGGMTNEKLFF. The V and J genes are TRBV28 and TRBJ1-4; 8 positions match TRBD1. The CDR3 extends over 16 amino acids. V shed 7 bases, J shed 2 bases, and the junction held 9 bases outside the gene matches. Germline CDR1 reads MDHEN; CDR2 reads SYDVKM.

V gene TRBV6-1 combines with J gene TRBJ2-3, with a possible D match to TRBD2 (5 bases). V shed 1 base and J shed 6 bases, with 11 bases lying between them. Per germline, CDR1 MNHNS and CDR2 SASEGT. The CDR3 is made up of 14 amino acids. CDR3 sequence (DNA): TGTGCCAGCAGTGAAGTGGTACCGGGGGATACGCAGTATTTT. Its translation: CASSEVVPGDTQYF.

V and J are TRBV27 and TRBJ2-3; no clear D gene. From germline, CDR1 is MNHEY and CDR2 SMNVEV (reference sequence). There are 12 residues in the CDR3. V lost 5 bases and J 0 bases, leaving 3 bases between the germline ends. The CDR3 spells CASSPSTDTQYF. The CDR3 region has the DNA TGTGCCAGCAGTCCTAGCACAGATACGCAGTATTTT.

This clone appeared a few times. The chain joins TRBV7-9 to TRBJ2-1; 16 nucleotides agree with TRBD2. The V segment lost 5 bases and the J segment 2 bases; nucleotides outside the gene matches: 9. Germline-derived CDR1 and CDR2 are SEHNR and FQNEAQ (reference sequence). The CDR3 runs to 19 residues. In DNA form, the CDR3 reads TGTGCCAGCAGCCCCAACATCGGGACTAGCGGGAGGGCCTACAATGAGCAGTTCTTC. Translated, it gives CASSPNIGTSGRAYNEQFF.

The CDR3 DNA follows: TGTGCCAGCAGCTTATTCCCAGGGACAGGGAAAATGAACACTGAAGCTTTCTTT. Its protein is CASSLFPGTGKMNTEAFF. The V call is TRBV7-9, the J call TRBJ1-1; TRBD1 aligns across 9 bases. CDR3 length equals 18 residues. Germline loops: CDR1 SEHNR, CDR2 FQNEAQ (reference sequence). V lost 2 bases, J lost 0 bases, and 10 bases stayed unmatched.

The V call is TRBV10-3, the J call TRBJ2-1; 9 bases agree with TRBD2. This CDR3 is built from 16 residues. The germline V gene encodes CDR1 ENHRY and CDR2 SYGVKD. Unmatched junction bases numbered 4, after V lost 0 bases and J lost 4 bases. The DNA for the CDR3 is TGTGCCATCAGTGAGTCGACCGCGGGAGGGTACAATGAGCAGTTCTTC. Its protein is CAISESTAGGYNEQFF.

The chain carries TRBV7-7 and TRBJ2-1; D may be TRBD1 (7 bases). This CDR3 is built from 15 residues. Deletions cut 6 bases from V and 13 bases from J, with 25 bases between. In germline, CDR1 is SSHAT, CDR2 FNYEAQ (reference sequence). The CDR3 DNA is TGTGCCAGCAGTCAGGGGGGCCCCGGGTTGGGGGCCCAGTTCTTC. Its protein is CASSQGGPGLGAQFF.